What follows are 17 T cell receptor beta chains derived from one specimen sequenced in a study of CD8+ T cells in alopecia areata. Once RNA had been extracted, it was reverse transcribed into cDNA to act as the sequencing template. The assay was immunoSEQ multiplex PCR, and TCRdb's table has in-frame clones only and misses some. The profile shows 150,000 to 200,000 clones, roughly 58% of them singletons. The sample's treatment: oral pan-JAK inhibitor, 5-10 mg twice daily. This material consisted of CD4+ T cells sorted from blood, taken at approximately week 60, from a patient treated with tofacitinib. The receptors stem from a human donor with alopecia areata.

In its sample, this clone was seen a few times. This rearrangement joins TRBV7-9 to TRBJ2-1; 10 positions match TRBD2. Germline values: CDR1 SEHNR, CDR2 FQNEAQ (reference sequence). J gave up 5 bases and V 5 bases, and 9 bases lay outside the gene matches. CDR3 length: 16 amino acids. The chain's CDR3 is CASSPYSGGADNEQFF. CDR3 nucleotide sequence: TGTGCCAGCAGCCCGTACAGCGGGGGGGCGGACAATGAGCAGTTCTTC.

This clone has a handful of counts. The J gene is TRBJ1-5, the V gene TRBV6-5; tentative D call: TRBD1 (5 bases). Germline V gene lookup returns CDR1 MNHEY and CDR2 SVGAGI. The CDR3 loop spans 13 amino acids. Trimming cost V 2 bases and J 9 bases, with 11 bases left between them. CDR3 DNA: TGTGCCAGCAGTTACGGTCGGGACTGGCCCCAGCATTTT. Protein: CASSYGRDWPQHF.

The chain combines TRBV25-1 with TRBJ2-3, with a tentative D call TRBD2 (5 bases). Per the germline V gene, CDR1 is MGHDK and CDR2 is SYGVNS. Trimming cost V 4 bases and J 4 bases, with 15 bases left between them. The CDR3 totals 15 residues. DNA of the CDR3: TGTGCCAGCAGTGCACCTCGGTTGGGAGCAGATACGCAGTATTTT. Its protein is CASSAPRLGADTQYF.

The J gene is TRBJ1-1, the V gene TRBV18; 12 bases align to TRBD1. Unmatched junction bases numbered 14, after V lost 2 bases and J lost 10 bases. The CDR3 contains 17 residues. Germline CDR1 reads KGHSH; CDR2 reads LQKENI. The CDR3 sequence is CASSPEKPGQGASGAFF. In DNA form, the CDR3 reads TGTGCCAGCTCACCAGAGAAGCCGGGACAGGGGGCCTCAGGAGCTTTCTTT.

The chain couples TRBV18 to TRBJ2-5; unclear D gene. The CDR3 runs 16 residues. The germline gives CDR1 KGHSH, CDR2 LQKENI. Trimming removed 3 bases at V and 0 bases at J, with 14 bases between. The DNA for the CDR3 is TGTGCCAGCTCACCTACAGCTTCATCGTACCAAGAGACCCAGTACTTC. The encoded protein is CASSPTASSYQETQYF. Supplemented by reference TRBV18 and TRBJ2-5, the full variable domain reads NAGVMQNPRHLVRRRGQEARLRCSPMKGHSHVYWYRQLPEEGLKFMVYLQKENIIDESGMPKERFSAEFPKEGPSILRIQQVVRGDSAAYFCASSPTASSYQETQYFGPGTRLLVL.

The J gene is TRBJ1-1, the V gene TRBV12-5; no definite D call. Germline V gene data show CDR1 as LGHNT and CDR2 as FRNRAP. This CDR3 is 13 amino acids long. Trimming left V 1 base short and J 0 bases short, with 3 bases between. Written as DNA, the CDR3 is TGTGCTAGTGGTTTGGCTGTGAACACTGAAGCTTTCTTT. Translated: CASGLAVNTEAFF.

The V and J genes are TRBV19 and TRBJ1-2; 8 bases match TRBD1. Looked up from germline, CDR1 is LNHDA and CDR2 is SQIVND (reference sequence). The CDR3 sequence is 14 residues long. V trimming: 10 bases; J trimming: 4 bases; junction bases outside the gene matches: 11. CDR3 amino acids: CATYTGQGGYGYTF. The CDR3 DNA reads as TGTGCCACCTATACCGGACAGGGAGGCTATGGCTACACCTTC.

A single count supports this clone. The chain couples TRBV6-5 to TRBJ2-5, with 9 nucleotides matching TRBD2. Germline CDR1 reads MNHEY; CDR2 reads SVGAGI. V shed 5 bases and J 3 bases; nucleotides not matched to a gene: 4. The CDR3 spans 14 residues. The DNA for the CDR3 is TGTGCCAGCAGTGGACGACTAGCGGAAGAGACCCAGTACTTC. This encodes CASSGRLAEETQYF.

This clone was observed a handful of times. CDR3 sequence: CATSRVMGRAYTQYF. The CDR3 nucleotides read TGTGCCACCAGCAGAGTTATGGGCAGGGCATATACGCAGTATTTT. The chain employs TRBV15 and TRBJ2-3; tentative D call: TRBD1 (5 bases). The germline CDR1 and CDR2 sequences are LNHNV and YYDKDF (reference sequence). V lost 1 base and J 7 bases, leaving 15 bases between the germline ends. CDR3 length: 15 residues.

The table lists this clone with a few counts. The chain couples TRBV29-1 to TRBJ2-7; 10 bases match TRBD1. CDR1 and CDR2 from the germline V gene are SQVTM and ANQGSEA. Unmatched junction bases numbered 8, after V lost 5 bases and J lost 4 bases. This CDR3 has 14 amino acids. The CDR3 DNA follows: TGCAGCGTTCAAGTCCCGGGACAGGGGTACGAGCAGTACTTC. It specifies CSVQVPGQGYEQYF.

This CDR3 is CASSLDSGGNQPQHF. CDR3 sequence (DNA): TGCGCCAGCAGCTTGGACAGCGGAGGCAATCAGCCCCAGCATTTT. This chain joins TRBV5-1 and TRBJ1-5, with D uncertain. Looked up from germline, CDR1 is SGHRS and CDR2 is YFSETQ. The CDR3 sequence is 15 residues long. V was clipped by 0 bases and J by 2 bases, with 9 bases between them.

This chain's CDR3 is CASSLPLGGSPLHF. The CDR3 DNA follows: TGTGCCAGCAGCTTACCCCTCGGGGGTTCACCCCTCCACTTT. This chain uses TRBV7-9 with TRBJ1-6; D perhaps matches TRBD1 (5 bases). CDR3 length equals 14 residues. Trimming pared 2 bases from V and 9 bases from J, leaving 11 bases between. Germline CDR1 reads SEHNR; CDR2 reads FQNEAQ (reference sequence).

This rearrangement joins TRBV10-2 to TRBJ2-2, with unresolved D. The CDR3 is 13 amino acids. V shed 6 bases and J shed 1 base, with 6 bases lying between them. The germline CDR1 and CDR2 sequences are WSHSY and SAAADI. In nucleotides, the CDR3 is TGCGCCAGCAGAGAACAGAACACCGGGGAGCTGTTTTTT. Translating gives CASREQNTGELFF.

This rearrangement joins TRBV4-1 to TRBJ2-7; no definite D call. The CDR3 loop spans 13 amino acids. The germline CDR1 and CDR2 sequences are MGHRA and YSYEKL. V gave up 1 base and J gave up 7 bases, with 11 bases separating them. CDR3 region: CASSQGPLLEQYF. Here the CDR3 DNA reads TGCGCCAGCAGCCAAGGTCCCCTGTTGGAGCAGTACTTC.

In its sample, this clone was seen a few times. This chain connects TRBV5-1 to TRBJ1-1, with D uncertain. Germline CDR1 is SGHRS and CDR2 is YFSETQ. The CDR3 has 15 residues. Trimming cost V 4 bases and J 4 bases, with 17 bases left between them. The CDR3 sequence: CASSPNPDKTTEAFF. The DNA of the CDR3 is TGCGCCAGCAGCCCTAACCCCGACAAGACCACTGAAGCTTTCTTT.

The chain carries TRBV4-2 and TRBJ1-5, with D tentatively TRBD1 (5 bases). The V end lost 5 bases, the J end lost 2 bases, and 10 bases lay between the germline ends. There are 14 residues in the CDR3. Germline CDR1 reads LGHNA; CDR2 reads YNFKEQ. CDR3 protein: CASSAQGGNQPQHF. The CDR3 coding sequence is TGTGCCAGCAGCGCGCAGGGAGGCAATCAGCCCCAGCATTTT.

CDR3 region: CASSIGGYSYTGELFF. The CDR3 nucleotides read TGTGCCAGTAGTATAGGGGGCTACTCCTACACCGGGGAGCTGTTTTTT. The gene calls are TRBV19 and TRBJ2-2; TRBD1 is a possible D gene (5 bases). The CDR3 is made up of 16 amino acids. Trimming took 1 base from V and 3 from J, leaving 12 bases between them. Germline V gene lookup returns CDR1 LNHDA and CDR2 SQIVND (reference sequence). The variable domain in full, completed from reference TRBV19 and TRBJ2-2, reads DGGITQSPKYLFRKEGQNVTLSCEQNLNHDAMYWYRQDPGQGLRLIYYSQIVNDFQKGDIAEGYSVSREKKESFPLTVTSAQKNPTAFYLCASSIGGYSYTGELFFGEGSRLTVL.